A single sample gave rise to the 24 T cell receptor beta chains below, sequenced in a study of T-cell memory formation after mild COVID-19. Each CDR3 protein is one row after TCRdb ran MiXCR on the 5' RACE reads. This sample has roughly 480,000 distinct CDR3 sequences; roughly 25% occur once, and the top ten carry approximately 12%. The specimen was PBMCs or a T cell subset sorted from them (not recorded which). These TCRs come from an adult woman who had mild COVID-19 (a few samples of this study predate the infection). Cell type and time point are not known.

This clonotype was counted between two and nine times. The chain couples TRBV7-3 to TRBJ1-2, with 11 bases fitting TRBD1. CDR1 is SGHTA, CDR2 FQGTGA, per germline. The V and J ends lost 5 bases and 5 bases, in that order; junction bases with no gene match: 22. The CDR3 spans 20 residues. The CDR3: CASSLLPGTGGLGDGYGYTF. For the CDR3, the DNA is TGTGCCAGCAGCCTTCTCCCCGGGACAGGGGGTCTCGGAGATGGGTATGGCTACACCTTC.

The table lists this clonotype with a few counts. This chain connects TRBV6-5 to TRBJ2-3; 8 nucleotides agree with TRBD1. The trim removed 6 bases at V and 3 bases at J, leaving 8 bases unmatched. The CDR3 extends over 15 amino acids. Germline-derived CDR1 and CDR2 are MNHEY and SVGAGI. CDR3 region: CASRRQGFETDTQYF. In DNA form, the CDR3 reads TGTGCCAGCAGAAGACAGGGGTTCGAGACAGATACGCAGTATTTT.

This clonotype was seen a few times. This chain joins TRBV20-1 and TRBJ2-2; a possible D gene is TRBD1 (5 bases). Per germline, CDR1 DFQATT and CDR2 SNEGSKA (reference sequence). The CDR3 sequence is 15 residues long. V lost 1 base to trimming and J lost 2 bases, with 11 bases between them. CDR3 protein: CSARGDSHNTGELFF. CDR3 nucleotides: TGCAGTGCTAGAGGAGACAGCCACAACACCGGGGAGCTGTTTTTT.

This clonotype is a singleton in its sample. V usage is TRBV20-1 and J usage is TRBJ2-1; no clear D gene. The CDR3 consists of 11 residues. V was cut by 3 bases and J by 10 bases, with 10 bases left in between. Germline-derived CDR1 and CDR2 are DFQATT and SNEGSKA (reference sequence). The CDR3 spells CSASALAEQFF. CDR3 nucleotide sequence: TGCAGTGCTAGTGCCCTCGCAGAGCAGTTCTTC.

The chain joins TRBV25-1 to TRBJ2-7; TRBD1 agrees at 10 bases. The CDR3 is 13 residues long. J gave up 3 bases and V 9 bases, and 5 bases lay outside the gene matches. CDR1 is MGHDK and CDR2 is SYGVNS in the germline V gene. CDR3 nucleotides: TGTGCCAGTCGGGACAGGGGACTCTACGAGCAGTACTTC. Protein product: CASRDRGLYEQYF.

This chain joins TRBV6-1 and TRBJ2-1; TRBD2 matches at 8 bases. This CDR3 is 16 amino acids long. Germline values: CDR1 MNHNS, CDR2 SASEGT. After removal of 0 bases from V and 6 bases from J, the junction contained 7 bases not matched to a gene. This CDR3 reads CASSEARSTSGNEQFF. In nucleotides, the CDR3 is TGTGCCAGCAGTGAAGCGCGTTCAACTAGCGGCAATGAGCAGTTCTTC.

The sample holds a few counts of this clonotype. The chain employs TRBV7-2 and TRBJ2-7; the D gene could be TRBD1 or TRBD2 (7 bases each). This CDR3 has 16 amino acids. The V gene lost 10 bases and the J gene lost 0 bases, with 22 bases spanning the gap. Per germline, CDR1 SGHTA and CDR2 FQGNSA. CDR3 in DNA: TGTGCCACCAGGGGGGGCGGGAAAGATCTCTCCTACGAGCAGTACTTC. Its translation is CATRGGGKDLSYEQYF.

This clonotype was counted only a few times. J is TRBJ1-1 and V is TRBV12-3 or TRBV12-4; 9 bases fit TRBD1. The CDR3 sequence is 17 residues long. The junction had 15 bases not matched to a gene; V was cut back by 8 bases and J by 2 bases. The CDR3 reads CASGSPGQGFGNTEAFF. The DNA for the CDR3 is TGTGCCAGCGGTAGTCCGGGACAGGGATTTGGTAACACTGAAGCTTTCTTT.

The rearrangement joins TRBV12-3 or TRBV12-4 to TRBJ1-5, with D possibly TRBD1 on 6 matching bases. This CDR3 contains 15 residues. Between the trimmed V and J ends, which lost 2 bases and 7 bases, there was a span of 15 bases. CDR3 region: CASSLWGAAGQPQHF. The CDR3 DNA is TGTGCCAGCAGTTTATGGGGGGCGGCGGGACAGCCCCAGCATTTT.

The chain links TRBV18 to TRBJ2-5, with D possibly matching TRBD1 (5 bases). V lost 6 bases and J 3 bases, leaving 14 bases between the germline ends. CDR3 size: 14 residues. Germline lookup yields CDR1 KGHSH and CDR2 LQKENI. CDR3 sequence reads: CASSKDTTEETQYF. Here the CDR3 DNA reads TGTGCCAGCTCCAAGGACACTACTGAAGAGACCCAGTACTTC.

The chain has TRBV4-3 and TRBJ2-3; TRBD1 aligns across 7 bases. From germline, CDR1 is LGHNA and CDR2 YSLEER. This CDR3 has 16 residues. Trimming took 4 bases from V and 1 from J; bases not matched to a gene: 8. This CDR3 reads CASSRLGQGGTDTQYF. In DNA, the CDR3 is TGCGCCAGCAGCCGCCTAGGGCAGGGGGGCACAGATACGCAGTATTTT.

This clonotype was seen many times. The chain is built from TRBV2 and TRBJ1-1; TRBD1 matches 7 bases. The CDR3 is made up of 16 amino acids. Per the germline V gene, CDR1 is SNHLY and CDR2 is FYNNEI. The trim removed 4 bases at V and 7 bases at J, leaving 15 bases unmatched. The CDR3 DNA reads as TGTGCCAGCAGTGCGGTGACAGGGTCGAGAGTGTTTGAAGCTTTCTTT. It encodes CASSAVTGSRVFEAFF. Full variable domain (missing parts from reference TRBV2 and TRBJ1-1): EPEVTQTPSHQVTQMGQEVILRCVPISNHLYFYWYRQILGQKVEFLVSFYNNEISEKSEIFDDQFSVERPDGSNFTLKIRSTKLEDSAMYFCASSAVTGSRVFEAFFGQGTRLTVV.

A few counts support this clonotype. The CDR3 reads CASSLGLASGGQETQYF. Written as DNA, the CDR3 is TGTGCCAGCAGCTTAGGATTGGCTAGCGGGGGACAAGAGACCCAGTACTTC. The chain couples TRBV7-2 to TRBJ2-5; 10 bases fit TRBD2. The germline V gene encodes CDR1 SGHTA and CDR2 FQGNSA. This CDR3 has 17 amino acids. The V segment lost 1 base and the J segment 2 bases; nucleotides outside the gene matches: 7.

This clonotype was observed a few times. J is TRBJ2-1 and V is TRBV4-2, with D unresolved. This CDR3 has 16 amino acids. With 0 bases removed from V and 0 bases from J, the gap between germline ends came to 9 bases. Per germline, CDR1 LGHNA and CDR2 YNFKEQ. In DNA form, the CDR3 reads TGTGCCAGCAGCCAAGAACATTTAAGCTCCTACAATGAGCAGTTCTTC. Its protein is CASSQEHLSSYNEQFF.

The chain is built from TRBV12-3 or TRBV12-4 and TRBJ2-7; TRBD2 aligns across 7 bases. Unmatched junction bases numbered 13, after V lost 4 bases and J lost 7 bases. This CDR3 comprises 15 residues. CDR3 sequence reads: CASSWYGRFGGEQYF. The CDR3, as DNA: TGTGCCAGCAGTTGGTATGGCCGTTTCGGGGGGGAGCAGTACTTC.

This clonotype showed up just a few times. The chain recombines TRBV7-2 with TRBJ1-1, with D unresolved. The V end lost 1 base, the J end lost 0 bases, and 9 bases lay between the germline ends. CDR1 SGHTA and CDR2 FQGNSA come from the germline V gene. This CDR3 is 15 amino acids long. CDR3 region: CASSLGGGMNTEAFF. The CDR3, as DNA: TGTGCCAGCAGCTTAGGTGGAGGGATGAACACTGAAGCTTTCTTT.

J is TRBJ2-2 and V is TRBV7-4; tentatively, D is TRBD1 (6 bases). The V gene's germline CDR1 is SGHVT and CDR2 SQSDAQ. The CDR3 extends over 17 amino acids. V was cut by 5 bases and J by 4 bases, with 20 bases left in between. This CDR3 reads CASSVPGFRGSTGELFF. In DNA form, the CDR3 reads TGTGCCAGCAGCGTCCCGGGTTTCAGGGGTAGCACCGGGGAGCTGTTTTTT.

This clonotype came up a few times. V usage is TRBV7-8 and J usage is TRBJ1-6; TRBD1 might be the D (5 bases). The CDR3 runs to 16 residues. V shed 7 bases and J shed 1 base, with 14 bases lying between them. Germline CDR1 and CDR2: SGHVS and FQNEAQ. The CDR3: CASTPLGGSYNSPLHF. CDR3 DNA sequence: TGTGCCAGCACTCCCCTCGGGGGATCCTATAATTCACCCCTCCACTTT.

DNA of the CDR3: TGTGCCAGCCGGGGAACAGTCAGCTATGGCTACACCTTC. Protein: CASRGTVSYGYTF. The J gene is TRBJ1-2, the V gene TRBV6-5; no clear D. This CDR3 region has 13 residues. Trimming removed 8 bases at V and 4 bases at J, with 14 bases between. Germline CDR1 and CDR2: MNHEY and SVGAGI.

This sequence joins TRBV5-1 and TRBJ2-3, with 10 bases identical to TRBD2. The CDR3 has 16 residues. The trim removed 1 base at V and 1 base at J, leaving 3 bases unmatched. Germline V gene lookup returns CDR1 SGHRS and CDR2 YFSETQ. CDR3 in amino acids: CASSLRGTSGTDTQYF. The CDR3 bases are TGCGCCAGCAGCTTGAGGGGGACTAGCGGCACAGATACGCAGTATTTT.

This chain connects TRBV7-7 to TRBJ1-5; D call uncertain. Per germline, CDR1 SSHAT and CDR2 FNYEAQ (reference sequence). The CDR3 runs to 15 residues. V dropped 5 bases and J dropped 3 bases, with 14 bases sitting between them. CDR3 nucleotide sequence: TGTGCCAGCAGCACAGTTGGAGGACTCAATCAGCCCCAGCATTTT. Encoded protein: CASSTVGGLNQPQHF.

This clonotype was found a few times. J is TRBJ1-6 and V is TRBV10-3; D not certain. Trimming took off 0 bases at V and 7 bases at J, with 16 bases between the two ends. CDR1 is ENHRY and CDR2 is SYGVKD in the germline V gene. This CDR3 is 17 amino acids long. The CDR3 is CAISESIREGRNSPLHF. CDR3 nucleotides: TGTGCCATCAGTGAGTCGATTCGTGAAGGGCGGAATTCACCCCTCCACTTT.

This clonotype was found a few times. The chain recombines TRBV7-9 with TRBJ2-7, with D possibly TRBD2 on 6 matching bases. V shed 5 bases and J shed 2 bases, with 13 bases lying between them. Germline CDR1 reads SEHNR; CDR2 reads FQNEAQ (reference sequence). This CDR3 has 14 residues. CDR3 nucleotides: TGTGCCAGCAGCCCCGACGGAGGGGCCTACGAGCAGTACTTC. It encodes CASSPDGGAYEQYF.

The chain has TRBV5-1 and TRBJ2-2; TRBD1 or TRBD2 may be the D gene (5 bases each). V was cut by 1 base and J by 6 bases, with 7 bases left in between. The length of the CDR3 is 13 residues. The V gene's germline CDR1 is SGHRS and CDR2 YFSETQ. Here the CDR3 reads CASSLLGAGELFF. The CDR3 nucleotides read TGCGCCAGCAGCTTGTTGGGGGCCGGGGAGCTGTTTTTT.